This entry lists 8 T cell receptor beta chains sequenced from one sample in a study of shared clonotypes between healthy human individuals. The protocol was immunoSEQ multiplex PCR, while the TCRdb copy is restricted to in-frame clones and leaves out a portion. The table records over a million clones, roughly 96% of them present only once. What was sequenced was naive CD4+ T cells sorted from blood. Specified subset: CD45RA+ positively selected. The receptors originated from a man aged 25-45 years in good health.

This chain connects TRBV5-1 to TRBJ1-2; D is uncertain. V shed 0 bases and J shed 3 bases, with 15 bases lying between them. In germline, CDR1 is SGHRS, CDR2 YFSETQ. CDR3 length equals 16 residues. The CDR3 reads CASSLGQMSRDYGYTF. As DNA, the CDR3 is TGCGCCAGCAGCTTGGGGCAGATGAGTAGGGACTATGGCTACACCTTC.

The chain is built from TRBV20-1 and TRBJ2-7; D ambiguous. The germline V gene encodes CDR1 DFQATT and CDR2 SNEGSKA (reference sequence). Trimming stripped 6 bases from V and 10 bases from J, with 16 bases between. This CDR3 comprises 11 residues. CDR3 sequence (DNA): TGCAGTGCCCAGACCCCCCAGCGACAGTACTTC. Its translation is CSAQTPQRQYF.

The rearrangement joins TRBV6-5 to TRBJ1-2; the match to TRBD1 covers 7 bases. The germline V gene has CDR1 MNHEY and CDR2 SVGAGI. There are 13 residues in the CDR3. The trim removed 6 bases at V and 3 bases at J, leaving 4 bases unmatched. CDR3 nucleotide sequence: TGTGCCAGCAGCCAAACAGGGGACTATGGCTACACCTTC. Amino acid sequence: CASSQTGDYGYTF.

Written as DNA, the CDR3 is TGTGCCAGCGGCCGACAAGGCTTAGGTTTCTACGAGCAGTACTTC. This gives the protein CASGRQGLGFYEQYF. The chain is built from TRBV19 and TRBJ2-7, with no clear D. From germline, CDR1 is LNHDA and CDR2 SQIVND (reference sequence). The CDR3 is made up of 15 amino acids. V shed 9 bases and J shed 3 bases, with 21 bases lying between them.

The V call is TRBV29-1, the J call TRBJ2-3; 8 bases line up with TRBD2. The CDR3 covers 14 residues. V shed 7 bases and J 1 base; nucleotides not matched to a gene: 7. Germline V gene lookup returns CDR1 SQVTM and CDR2 ANQGSEA. CDR3: CSGSAGVGTDTQYF. The CDR3 coding sequence is TGCAGCGGATCAGCGGGAGTAGGCACAGATACGCAGTATTTT.

The chain is built from TRBV5-5 and TRBJ1-4, with D possibly being TRBD1 (5 bases). V was pared by 1 base and J by 8 bases, with 15 bases between. Germline CDR1 and CDR2: SGHKS and YYEKEE (reference sequence). This CDR3 comprises 15 residues. CDR3 residues: CASSLRGEGVEKLFF. In DNA form, the CDR3 reads TGTGCCAGCAGCTTGAGGGGCGAGGGAGTCGAAAAACTGTTTTTT.

The chain employs TRBV5-4 and TRBJ2-1, with a tentative D call TRBD2 (6 bases). The germline gives CDR1 SGHNT, CDR2 YYREEE (reference sequence). The CDR3 runs to 13 residues. V was pared by 5 bases and J by 6 bases, with 12 bases between. The CDR3 is CASRSTSSNEQFF. In DNA form, the CDR3 reads TGTGCCAGCAGGTCGACTAGTAGCAATGAGCAGTTCTTC. Filled out from reference TRBV5-4 and TRBJ2-1, the complete variable domain reads ETGVTQSPTHLIKTRGQQVTLRCSSQSGHNTVSWYQQALGQGPQFIFQYYREEENGRGNFPPRFSGLQFPNYSSELNVNALELDDSALYLCASRSTSSNEQFFGPGTRLTVL.

This chain uses TRBV7-3 with TRBJ1-1; no clear D gene. This CDR3 contains 13 residues. The germline CDR1 and CDR2 sequences are SGHTA and FQGTGA. V was shortened by 4 bases and J by 3 bases, with 9 bases between the two germline ends. The CDR3 reads CASSSAQHTEAFF. The CDR3, as DNA: TGTGCCAGCAGCTCGGCACAGCACACTGAAGCTTTCTTT.